The 23 T cell receptor beta chains reported below all come from one sample, sequenced in a study of shared clonotypes between healthy human individuals. Using immunoSEQ multiplex PCR, the repertoire was profiled, and TCRdb retains in-frame clones only, with some absent. This table has around 500,000 clones, around 79% appearing once. Sequencing input: PBMCs. The receptors here all came from a woman between 40 and 50 years old in good health. Some clones in this sample may be carry-over from other donors' samples.

The chain couples TRBV21-1 to TRBJ2-1; TRBD1, the table's D call, lacks a check against the DNA. TRBV21-1 represents a pseudogene. The CDR3 sequence is 14 residues long. CDR3 protein: CASSGTGALGEQFF. The CDR3 coding sequence is TGTGCCAGCAGCGGGACAGGAGCCCTCGGTGAGCAGTTCTTC.

This clone has a single count. V usage is TRBV7-8 and J usage is TRBJ2-3; TRBD2 matches at 13 bases. The junction had 8 bases not matched to a gene; V was cut back by 5 bases and J by 0 bases. Germline V gene lookup returns CDR1 SGHVS and CDR2 FQNEAQ. CDR3 length equals 18 residues. In DNA form, the CDR3 reads TGTGCCAGCAGCCACCGACTAGCGGGAGGCCTAAGCACAGATACGCAGTATTTT. Amino acid sequence: CASSHRLAGGLSTDTQYF.

The chain combines TRBV10-3 with TRBJ2-2; TRBD1 agrees at 9 bases. The CDR3 length is 15 residues. The germline gives CDR1 ENHRY, CDR2 SYGVKD. The J segment lost 8 bases and the V segment lost 4 bases, leaving 8 bases of the junction unmatched. CDR3: CAISGRDREGGELFF. In DNA form, the CDR3 reads TGTGCCATCAGTGGCCGGGACAGGGAAGGAGGGGAGCTGTTTTTT.

The rearrangement uses TRBV6-5 and TRBJ2-1; TRBD1 matches at 8 bases. The CDR3 is 13 residues long. Trimming took 7 bases from V and 9 from J; bases not matched to a gene: 8. CDR1 MNHEY and CDR2 SVGAGI come from the germline V gene. CDR3 residues: CASKDRADGEQFF. The CDR3 nucleotides are TGTGCCAGCAAGGACAGGGCTGACGGTGAGCAGTTCTTC.

This clone was seen a single time. The V gene is TRBV7-9, the J gene TRBJ1-2, with TRBD1 matching 8 bases. Germline V gives CDR1 SEHNR, CDR2 FQNEAQ (reference sequence). The CDR3 extends over 15 amino acids. V gave up 0 bases and J gave up 9 bases; unmatched junction bases: 9. The CDR3 DNA sequence: TGTGCCAGCAGCTTAGCTTGGGACAGGATCGGAAGCTACACCTTC. Its protein is CASSLAWDRIGSYTF. The variable domain in full, with the rest retrieved from reference TRBV7-9 and TRBJ1-2, is DTGVSQNPRHKITKRGQNVTFRCDPISEHNRLYWYRQTLGQGPEFLTYFQNEAQLEKSRLLSDRFSAERPKGSFSTLEIQRTEQGDSAMYLCASSLAWDRIGSYTFGSGTRLTVV.

The chain links TRBV28 to TRBJ2-7; 7 nucleotides line up with TRBD2. The germline V gene has CDR1 MDHEN and CDR2 SYDVKM. The CDR3 contains 14 residues. V was clipped by 1 base and J by 2 bases; unmatched bases: 2. CDR3 nucleotides: TGTGCCAGCAGTTTATTTCGGGAGGCCTACGAGCAGTACTTC. This translates into CASSLFREAYEQYF.

Of note for this clone: This sample includes further DNA sequences coding for the same CDR3. J is TRBJ2-5 and V is TRBV5-6; D not certain. The end of the DNA is better explained by TRBJ2-7, so the J call may be wrong. Germline lookup yields CDR1 SGHDT and CDR2 YYEEEE. CDR3 size: 14 residues. The CDR3 DNA reads TGTGCCAGCAGCTTGGGGGGTAACTCCTACGAGCAGTACTTC. Amino acids: CASSLGGNSYEQYF.

The CDR3 region has the DNA TGTGCCAGCAGGCCCCGAAGCACAGATACGCAGTATTTT. Translation gives CASRPRSTDTQYF. V usage is TRBV6-1 and J usage is TRBJ2-3; D is unresolved. Germline V lookup: CDR1 MNHNS, CDR2 SASEGT. The CDR3 is made up of 13 amino acids. With 6 bases removed from V and 0 bases from J, the gap between germline ends came to 7 bases.

This sequence joins TRBV5-1 and TRBJ2-7; D not resolved. The CDR3 sequence is 15 residues long. V was cut by 0 bases and J by 4 bases, with 14 bases left in between. Germline loops: CDR1 SGHRS, CDR2 YFSETQ. Here the CDR3 DNA reads TGCGCCAGCAGCTTGGCACCTGGCAGTGAATACGAGCAGTACTTC. The encoded protein is CASSLAPGSEYEQYF.

The chain uses TRBV7-9 and TRBJ2-1; TRBD2 matches 7 bases. Germline CDR1 SEHNR, CDR2 FQNEAQ (reference sequence). The CDR3 sequence is 14 residues long. V lost 4 bases, J lost 6 bases, and 6 bases stayed unmatched. CDR3 amino acids: CASSWGREGNEQFF. CDR3 DNA sequence: TGTGCCAGCAGCTGGGGGAGGGAAGGCAATGAGCAGTTCTTC.

V gene TRBV13 combines with J gene TRBJ2-3; the match to TRBD2 covers 11 bases. The ends lost 3 bases at V and 6 bases at J; junction bases unmatched: 8. Germline V gives CDR1 PRHDT, CDR2 FYEKMQ (reference sequence). The CDR3 is made up of 16 amino acids. The CDR3 DNA reads as TGTGCCAGCAGCTTCTTTAGCGGGAGGGCCCGGGATACGCAGTATTTT. This translates into CASSFFSGRARDTQYF.

In this sample, this clone turned up a few times. This chain links TRBV15 with TRBJ2-1; D is uncertain. Germline V gene data show CDR1 as LNHNV and CDR2 as YYDKDF (reference sequence). Trimming shortened V by 0 bases and J by 2 bases, and 8 bases separated the two germline ends. The CDR3 loop spans 15 amino acids. The CDR3 is CATSRDLDPYNEQFF. DNA for the CDR3: TGTGCCACCAGCAGAGATCTCGACCCCTACAATGAGCAGTTCTTC.

This clone appeared a few times. The chain links TRBV7-9 to TRBJ1-2, with 7 bases matching TRBD1. This CDR3 is built from 17 residues. The V and J ends lost 5 bases and 5 bases, in that order; junction bases with no gene match: 17. Germline values: CDR1 SEHNR, CDR2 FQNEAQ (reference sequence). The CDR3: CASSAPGTVGHGYGYTF. The CDR3 nucleotides are TGTGCCAGCAGCGCGCCCGGGACAGTCGGGCATGGGTATGGCTACACCTTC.

The chain uses TRBV5-1 and TRBJ1-1; D gene unclear. V gave up 2 bases and J gave up 1 base, with 9 bases separating them. CDR3 length: 14 residues. Germline V gene data show CDR1 as SGHRS and CDR2 as YFSETQ. The CDR3 region is CASSLWTGNTEAFF. DNA for the CDR3: TGCGCCAGCAGCTTATGGACCGGGAACACTGAAGCTTTCTTT.

The chain is built from TRBV10-2 and TRBJ2-1; D remains unclear. The CDR3 runs to 15 residues. Per germline, CDR1 WSHSY and CDR2 SAAADI. Trimming cost V 3 bases and J 6 bases, with 15 bases left between them. The DNA for the CDR3 is TGCGCCAGCAGTGAAAACGATAACTCCGGCAATGAGCAGTTCTTC. It encodes CASSENDNSGNEQFF.

Turning to this clone: The sample contains more than one DNA sequence encoding this CDR3. The V and J genes are TRBV5-1 and TRBJ1-2; D is unclear. Germline lookup yields CDR1 SGHRS and CDR2 YFSETQ. Trimming took 0 bases from V and 8 from J, leaving 8 bases between them. The CDR3 has 12 residues. CDR3 in amino acids: CASSLAGEGYTF. For the CDR3, the DNA is TGCGCCAGCAGCTTGGCGGGCGAAGGCTACACCTTC. Full variable domain (rest looked up from reference TRBV5-1 and TRBJ1-2): KAGVTQTPRYLIKTRGQQVTLSCSPISGHRSVSWYQQTPGQGLQFLFEYFSETQRNKGNFPGRFSGRQFSNSRSEMNVSTLELGDSALYLCASSLAGEGYTFGSGTRLTVV.

The rearrangement joins TRBV5-4 to TRBJ2-1; D is perhaps TRBD2 (6 bases). This CDR3 spans 12 amino acids. V was clipped by 4 bases and J by 12 bases, with 14 bases between them. CDR1 and CDR2 (germline): SGHNT, YYREEE (reference sequence). The CDR3, as DNA: TGTGCCAGCAGCCGGCGGGACTCCCCGCAGTTCTTC. Encoded protein: CASSRRDSPQFF. The complete variable domain, with remaining parts taken from reference TRBV5-4 and TRBJ2-1, reads ETGVTQSPTHLIKTRGQQVTLRCSSQSGHNTVSWYQQALGQGPQFIFQYYREEENGRGNFPPRFSGLQFPNYSSELNVNALELDDSALYLCASSRRDSPQFFGPGTRLTVL.

V gene TRBV5-1 combines with J gene TRBJ2-1; a possible D gene is TRBD2 (6 bases). Per germline, CDR1 SGHRS and CDR2 YFSETQ. The length of the CDR3 is 16 residues. V lost 7 bases and J 2 bases, leaving 19 bases between the germline ends. In nucleotides, the CDR3 is TGCGCCAGCGCCCCCCGATCGGGAGACCCCTACAATGAGCAGTTCTTC. This translates into CASAPRSGDPYNEQFF.

In nucleotides, the CDR3 is TGTGCCAGCAGCAACGGGGTGGGGTCCACTGAAGCTTTCTTT. It is translated as CASSNGVGSTEAFF. V gene TRBV7-3 combines with J gene TRBJ1-1; D unresolved. The CDR3 totals 14 residues. Germline V gene data show CDR1 as SGHTA and CDR2 as FQGTGA. Trimming left V 5 bases short and J 4 bases short, with 14 bases between.

This chain joins TRBV7-9 and TRBJ2-4; a weak D match, TRBD2 (5 bases). The germline gives CDR1 SEHNR, CDR2 FQNEAQ (reference sequence). V gave up 5 bases and J gave up 2 bases, with 13 bases separating them. The CDR3 has 15 residues. CDR3 residues: CASSRRRTSKNIQYF. CDR3 nucleotide sequence: TGTGCCAGCAGCCGACGGAGGACTTCCAAAAACATTCAGTACTTC.

This clone has only a few counts. The chain joins TRBV6-1 to TRBJ2-7; D is ambiguous. This CDR3 is built from 14 residues. V was clipped by 1 base and J by 0 bases, with 7 bases between them. Per the germline V gene, CDR1 is MNHNS and CDR2 is SASEGT. CDR3 region: CASSEVGYSYEQYF. The CDR3 bases are TGTGCCAGCAGTGAAGTAGGGTACTCCTACGAGCAGTACTTC.

The sample holds one count of this clone. The chain combines TRBV29-1 with TRBJ2-1, with D tentatively TRBD1 (6 bases). The CDR3 sequence is 14 residues long. Trimming removed 6 bases from V and 8 bases from J, with 20 bases in between. Germline V gives CDR1 SQVTM, CDR2 ANQGSEA. In nucleotides, the CDR3 is TGCAGCGTGCTCCGGGTCAGGGGCCACGATGAGCAGTTCTTC. Its protein is CSVLRVRGHDEQFF.

The chain is built from TRBV18 and TRBJ2-3, with 7 bases identical to TRBD2. Germline-derived CDR1 and CDR2 are KGHSH and LQKENI. The CDR3 contains 14 residues. With V trimmed by 0 bases and J by 5 bases, 2 bases remained unmatched. CDR3 sequence reads: CASSPPVAGDTQYF. The CDR3 coding sequence is TGTGCCAGCTCACCACCTGTAGCGGGAGATACGCAGTATTTT.